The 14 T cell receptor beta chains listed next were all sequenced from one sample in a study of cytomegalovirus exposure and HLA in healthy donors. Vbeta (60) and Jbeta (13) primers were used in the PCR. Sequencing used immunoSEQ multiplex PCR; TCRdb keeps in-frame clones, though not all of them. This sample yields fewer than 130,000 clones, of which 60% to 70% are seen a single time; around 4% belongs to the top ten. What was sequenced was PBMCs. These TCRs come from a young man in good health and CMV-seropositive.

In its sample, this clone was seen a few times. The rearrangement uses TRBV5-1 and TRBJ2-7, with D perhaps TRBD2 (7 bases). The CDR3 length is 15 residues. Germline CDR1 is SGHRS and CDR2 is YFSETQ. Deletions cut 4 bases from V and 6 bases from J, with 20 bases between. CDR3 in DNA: TGCGCCAGCAGCCGAGGGGGGGCAGGCAGTGGCGAGCAGTACTTC. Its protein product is CASSRGGAGSGEQYF.

The CDR3 DNA is TGTGCCAGCAGCTTTCGGGAGGGAGAGACCCAGTACTTC. Encoded protein: CASSFREGETQYF. The V call is TRBV7-3, the J call TRBJ2-5; 8 bases align to TRBD2. The CDR3 extends over 13 amino acids. With V trimmed by 3 bases and J by 4 bases, 1 base remained unmatched. The V gene's germline CDR1 is SGHTA and CDR2 FQGTGA.

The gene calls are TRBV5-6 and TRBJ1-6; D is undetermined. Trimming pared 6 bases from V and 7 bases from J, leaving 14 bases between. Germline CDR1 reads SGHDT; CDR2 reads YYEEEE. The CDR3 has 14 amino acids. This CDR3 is CASTPSWRNSPLHF. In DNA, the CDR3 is TGTGCCAGCACCCCAAGTTGGCGGAATTCACCCCTCCACTTT.

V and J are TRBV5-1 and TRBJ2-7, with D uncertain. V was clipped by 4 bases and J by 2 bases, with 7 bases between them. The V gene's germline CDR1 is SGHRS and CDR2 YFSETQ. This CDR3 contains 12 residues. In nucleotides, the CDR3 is TGCGCCAGCAGCCTGCGTCCCTACGAGCAGTACTTC. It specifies CASSLRPYEQYF.

In nucleotides, the CDR3 is TGTGCCAGCACCCGATCTGGGGGCCCAGCTTTCTTT. Its protein is CASTRSGGPAFF. This chain joins TRBV6-5 and TRBJ1-1; D is possibly TRBD1 (6 bases). Germline V gene lookup returns CDR1 MNHEY and CDR2 SVGAGI. V lost 7 bases, J lost 10 bases, and 16 bases lay in between. This CDR3 is built from 12 residues.

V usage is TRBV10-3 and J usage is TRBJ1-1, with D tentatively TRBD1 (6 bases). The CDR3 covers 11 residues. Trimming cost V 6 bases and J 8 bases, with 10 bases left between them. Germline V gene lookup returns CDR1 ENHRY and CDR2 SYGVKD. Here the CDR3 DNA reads TGTGCCATCAGCTCTGACAGGGAAGCTTTCTTT. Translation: CAISSDREAFF.

CDR3 in DNA: TGTGCCAGCAGTGCGGAGACAGGGGTTGGTGGCTACACCTTC. Translating it yields CASSAETGVGGYTF. V gene TRBV6-1 combines with J gene TRBJ1-2; TRBD1 matches 8 bases. Trimming removed 4 bases from V and 7 bases from J; junction bases left unmatched: 8. Germline CDR1 is MNHNS and CDR2 is SASEGT. The CDR3 spans 14 residues.

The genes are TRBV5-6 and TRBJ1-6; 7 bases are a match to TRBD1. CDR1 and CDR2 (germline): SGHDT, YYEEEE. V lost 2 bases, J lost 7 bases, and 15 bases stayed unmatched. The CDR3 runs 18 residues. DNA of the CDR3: TGTGCCAGCAGCTTACGTCCGGGGCCCAGGGGGAGGAATTCACCCCTCCACTTT. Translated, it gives CASSLRPGPRGRNSPLHF.

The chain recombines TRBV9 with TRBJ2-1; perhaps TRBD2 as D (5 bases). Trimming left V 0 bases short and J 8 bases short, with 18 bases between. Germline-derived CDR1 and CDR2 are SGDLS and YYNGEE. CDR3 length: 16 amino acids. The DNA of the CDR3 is TGTGCCAGCAGCGTAGGAATGGAGGCCGCCTGGTATGAGCAGTTCTTC. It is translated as CASSVGMEAAWYEQFF. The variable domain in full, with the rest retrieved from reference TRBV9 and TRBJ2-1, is DSGVTQTPKHLITATGQRVTLRCSPRSGDLSVYWYQQSLDQGLQFLIQYYNGEERAKGNILERFSAQQFPDLHSELNLSSLELGDSALYFCASSVGMEAAWYEQFFGPGTRLTVL.

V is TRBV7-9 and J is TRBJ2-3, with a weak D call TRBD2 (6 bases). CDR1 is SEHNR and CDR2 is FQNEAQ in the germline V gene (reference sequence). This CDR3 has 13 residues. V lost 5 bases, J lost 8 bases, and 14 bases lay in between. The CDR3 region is CASSLHLASTQYF. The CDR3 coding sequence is TGTGCCAGCAGCCTGCATCTAGCGAGTACGCAGTATTTT.

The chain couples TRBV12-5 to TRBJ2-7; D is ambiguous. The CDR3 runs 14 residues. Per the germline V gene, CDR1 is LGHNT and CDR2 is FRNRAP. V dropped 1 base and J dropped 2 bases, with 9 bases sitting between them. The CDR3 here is CASGLDTSTYEQYF. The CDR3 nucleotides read TGTGCTAGTGGTTTGGATACTTCGACCTACGAGCAGTACTTC.

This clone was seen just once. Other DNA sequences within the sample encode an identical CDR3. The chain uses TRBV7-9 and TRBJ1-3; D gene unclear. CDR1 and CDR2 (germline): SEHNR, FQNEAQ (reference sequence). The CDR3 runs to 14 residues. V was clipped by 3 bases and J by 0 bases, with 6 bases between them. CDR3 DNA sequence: TGTGCCAGCAGCTTGAGAGGCTCTGGAAACACCATATATTTT. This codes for CASSLRGSGNTIYF.

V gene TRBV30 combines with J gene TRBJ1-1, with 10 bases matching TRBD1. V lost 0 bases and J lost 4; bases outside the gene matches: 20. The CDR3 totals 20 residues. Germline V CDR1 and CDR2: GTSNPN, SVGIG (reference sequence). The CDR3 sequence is CAWSVGPAWDRGGVSTEAFF. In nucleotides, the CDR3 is TGTGCCTGGAGTGTAGGTCCCGCCTGGGACAGGGGAGGGGTGAGCACTGAAGCTTTCTTT.

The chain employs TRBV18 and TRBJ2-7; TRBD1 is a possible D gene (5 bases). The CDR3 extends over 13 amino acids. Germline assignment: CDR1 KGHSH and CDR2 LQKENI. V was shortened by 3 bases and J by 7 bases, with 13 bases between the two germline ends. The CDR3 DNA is TGTGCCAGCTCACCGGTAGGGGCCGGAGAGCAGTACTTC. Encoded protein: CASSPVGAGEQYF.